This T cell receptor beta chain was sequenced in a study of a mutant IDH1 vaccine in newly diagnosed glioma. By share of the sample, this clone is medium-sized. Its cognate antigen is unknown. Study-wide findings and caveats: Top peripheral T cell clonotype shifts appeared unrelated to pseudoprogression.

Noted time point: week 35, safety follow-up. Vaccine doses each comprised 300 ug of mutant IDH1 20-mer peptide, with topical imiquimod. Patients underwent eight vaccinations, which took place in weeks 1, 3, 5, 7, 11, 15, 19 and 23. The method was immunoSEQ multiplex PCR; TCRdb's version includes in-frame clones alone and lacks a portion of them. The table includes some 42,000 clones, about 80% detected once. The CDR3 totals 12 residues. V was shortened by 3 bases and J by 11 bases, with 8 bases between the two germline ends. Germline-derived CDR1 and CDR2 are WSHSY and SAAADI. The specimen was PBMCs, collected from a glioma patient whose treatment included an IDH1 peptide vaccine. This chain uses TRBV10-2 with TRBJ1-6; D remains ambiguous. The source is a woman aged 45-60 years with glioma. DNA of the CDR3: TGCGCCAGCAGTGATTCGGAAGCACCCCTCCACTTT. Its protein is CASSDSEAPLHF.